The 25 T cell receptor beta chains below all came from one sample that was sequenced in a study of blood T cells in healthy people across ages. Using a J-beta primer mix together with a sample-barcoded 5' primer, a second PCR was run for about 7 to 12 cycles. In TCRdb, the 5' RACE reads were re-called with MiXCR into one record per CDR3 protein. The sample carries hundreds of thousands of distinct CDR3 sequences, 21% recorded once. The sample taken for sequencing was blood. The receptors stem from a man between 65 and 80 years old in good health.

The chain recombines TRBV4-1 with TRBJ1-2, with D possibly matching TRBD1 (6 bases). Germline CDR1 and CDR2: MGHRA and YSYEKL. V was clipped by 3 bases and J by 2 bases, with 13 bases between them. This CDR3 is built from 15 residues. The CDR3, as DNA: TGCGCCAGCAGCCACGGACAGCGGGAGAACTATGGCTACACCTTC. Translated, it gives CASSHGQRENYGYTF.

CDR3 in amino acids: CASSPTGERRNEQFF. The CDR3 coding sequence is TGTGCCAGTAGCCCGACAGGGGAAAGGAGGAATGAGCAGTTCTTC. V is TRBV11-1 and J is TRBJ2-5, with 8 bases aligning to TRBD1. The DNA end is more similar to TRBJ2-1, so the J call may be wrong. Germline CDR1 is SGHAT and CDR2 is FQDESV (reference sequence). The length of the CDR3 is 15 residues.

The chain recombines TRBV29-1 with TRBJ2-1; TRBD2 matches at 10 bases. CDR3 length: 14 residues. Germline assignment: CDR1 SQVTM and CDR2 ANQGSEA. With 6 bases clipped from V and 4 bases from J, the junction kept 6 bases outside the gene matches. The CDR3: CSVSGTSVYNEQFF. For the CDR3, the DNA is TGCAGCGTCTCCGGGACTAGCGTATACAATGAGCAGTTCTTC.

Concerning this clonotype: At one of its ends the junction is not consistent with the germline gene, which may arise from a read error. The V call is TRBV20-1, the J call TRBJ2-5; D remains ambiguous. The germline CDR1 and CDR2 sequences are DFQATT and SNEGSKA (reference sequence). The CDR3 totals 12 residues. CDR3 residues: CSARMTSLMEFF. CDR3 DNA sequence: TGCAGTGCTAGGATGACGAGCCTCATGGAGTTCTTC.

In its sample, this clonotype was seen a few times. V and J are TRBV10-3 and TRBJ2-1; TRBD2 is a possible D gene (5 bases). CDR1 and CDR2 (germline): ENHRY, SYGVKD. Trimming shortened V by 6 bases and J by 5 bases, and 11 bases separated the two germline ends. The length of the CDR3 is 13 residues. CDR3 DNA sequence: TGTGCCATCAGCCGAGGGCAGAACAATGAGCAGTTCTTC. Its translation: CAISRGQNNEQFF.

The chain employs TRBV27 and TRBJ2-1, with D perhaps matching TRBD2 (5 bases). CDR1 and CDR2 from the germline V gene are MNHEY and SMNVEV (reference sequence). The CDR3 is made up of 14 amino acids. Trimming stripped 7 bases from V and 0 bases from J, with 10 bases between. The CDR3 loop reads CASNAGRSYNEQFF. The CDR3 DNA is TGTGCCAGCAATGCGGGCCGCTCCTACAATGAGCAGTTCTTC.

This clonotype appeared a single time. The rearrangement links TRBV19 to TRBJ2-7; D might be TRBD1 (5 bases). CDR1 and CDR2 from the germline V gene are LNHDA and SQIVND (reference sequence). This CDR3 has 14 amino acids. The ends were cut back, 9 bases at V and 6 bases at J, with 21 bases in the middle. The CDR3 nucleotides are TGTGCCAGCCGTTTGACAGCCGATTACGTCGAGCAGTACTTC. Protein product: CASRLTADYVEQYF.

Worth noting for this clonotype: The junction shows a germline mismatch at one end, possibly a read error. The CDR3 loop reads CASSYTSGSWETQYF. As DNA, the CDR3 is TGTGCTAGCAGTTACACTAGCGGGTCCTGGGAGACCCAGTACTTC. The chain has TRBV7-7 and TRBJ2-5; 9 bases are a match to TRBD2. The CDR3 contains 15 residues. Germline V lookup: CDR1 SSHAT, CDR2 FNYEAQ (reference sequence).

The chain uses TRBV3-1 and TRBJ1-1; D remains ambiguous. CDR3 size: 15 residues. V was cut by 0 bases and J by 1 base, with 9 bases left in between. The germline V gene has CDR1 LGHDT and CDR2 YNNKEL (reference sequence). CDR3 DNA sequence: TGTGCCAGCAGCCAAGAAACAAGACAGAACACTGAAGCTTTCTTT. Its translation is CASSQETRQNTEAFF.

The CDR3 reads CSARASGVAKNIQYF. The CDR3 DNA reads TGCAGTGCTAGGGCTTCGGGGGTAGCCAAAAACATTCAGTACTTC. V usage is TRBV20-1 and J usage is TRBJ2-4; D might be TRBD2 (6 bases). V shed 3 bases and J shed 0 bases, with 12 bases lying between them. This CDR3 has 15 amino acids. CDR1 and CDR2 from the germline V gene are DFQATT and SNEGSKA (reference sequence).

The table lists this clonotype with many counts. The chain links TRBV5-1 to TRBJ1-2, with D unresolved. CDR3 size: 14 residues. Trimming pared 4 bases from V and 7 bases from J, leaving 17 bases between. CDR1 and CDR2 from the germline V gene are SGHRS and YFSETQ. The CDR3 reads CASSTGEVGRGYTF. As DNA, the CDR3 is TGCGCCAGCAGCACCGGGGAGGTCGGTCGTGGCTACACCTTC.

The V and J genes are TRBV7-6 and TRBJ2-5; D not resolved. The DNA end lines up better with TRBJ2-1; the J call may be wrong. CDR1 SGHVS and CDR2 FNYEAQ come from the germline V gene. The CDR3 runs 10 residues. The CDR3 spells CASRRVLQFF. The CDR3 coding sequence is TGTGCCAGCAGACGGGTGCTTCAGTTCTTC.

CDR3 nucleotide sequence: TGTGCCAGCTACCCCGAGGGACAGGGGGCTTACGAGCAGTACTTC. Amino acid sequence: CASYPEGQGAYEQYF. The V and J genes are TRBV28 and TRBJ2-7; 12 bases line up with TRBD1. The germline V gene has CDR1 MDHEN and CDR2 SYDVKM. CDR3 size: 15 residues. V was pared by 8 bases and J by 4 bases, with 9 bases of the junction left unmatched.

The sample holds a few counts of this clonotype. The chain uses TRBV20-1 and TRBJ2-4, with D perhaps TRBD2 (5 bases). Germline CDR1 reads DFQATT; CDR2 reads SNEGSKA (reference sequence). V shed 8 bases and J shed 5 bases, with 10 bases lying between them. The CDR3 covers 11 residues. The CDR3 protein is CSPYGENIQYF. The CDR3 region has the DNA TGCAGTCCCTACGGGGAAAACATTCAGTACTTC.

This clonotype has just a few counts. The CDR3, as DNA: TGTGCCAGCAGTAGACTAGCGGGCCGCTCCTACAATGAGCAGTTCTTC. It encodes CASSRLAGRSYNEQFF. The chain is built from TRBV12-3 or TRBV12-4 and TRBJ2-1; 10 nucleotides align to TRBD2. V shed 5 bases and J 0 bases; nucleotides not matched to a gene: 4. The CDR3 runs 16 residues.

This clonotype has more than one count but fewer than ten. The chain recombines TRBV7-8 with TRBJ2-2; no clear D gene. This CDR3 contains 15 residues. Looked up from germline, CDR1 is SGHVS and CDR2 is FQNEAQ. V was pared by 1 base and J by 3 bases, with 9 bases between. The DNA of the CDR3 is TGTGCCAGCAGCTTAGTGGCAGGCCACACCGGGGAGCTGTTTTTT. Translating gives CASSLVAGHTGELFF.

This clonotype was seen only a few times. The rearrangement joins TRBV7-9 to TRBJ2-1; perhaps TRBD2 as D (6 bases). The V and J ends lost 11 bases and 6 bases respectively, with 20 bases between them. There are 14 residues in the CDR3. CDR1 and CDR2 from the germline V gene are SEHNR and FQNEAQ (reference sequence). The CDR3 DNA is TGTGCCCATAGGGCTAGCGACAATAGCAATGAGCAGTTCTTC. It encodes CAHRASDNSNEQFF.

This clonotype was detected a few times. This chain links TRBV6-6 with TRBJ2-3; D tentatively reads TRBD1 or TRBD2 (5 bases each). The germline V gene has CDR1 MNHNY and CDR2 SVGAGI (reference sequence). The V and J ends lost 6 bases and 0 bases respectively, with 13 bases between them. The CDR3 consists of 15 residues. The CDR3 sequence is CASRRGGPSTDTQYF. CDR3 DNA: TGTGCCAGCAGGAGGGGCGGCCCTAGCACAGATACGCAGTATTTT.

This clonotype was counted between two and nine times. This chain uses TRBV7-9 with TRBJ1-4; D ambiguous. The CDR3 covers 13 residues. Deletions cut 0 bases from V and 7 bases from J, with 6 bases between. Germline V gene lookup returns CDR1 SEHNR and CDR2 FQNEAQ (reference sequence). The CDR3 DNA reads as TGTGCCAGCAGCTTAGCCGGGAGTGAAAAACTGTTTTTT. This translates into CASSLAGSEKLFF. The full variable domain, in which reference TRBV7-9 and TRBJ1-4 provide the parts outside the CDR3, is DTGVSQNPRHKITKRGQNVTFRCDPISEHNRLYWYRQTLGQGPEFLTYFQNEAQLEKSRLLSDRFSAERPKGSFSTLEIQRTEQGDSAMYLCASSLAGSEKLFFGSGTQLSVL.

The chain has TRBV20-1 and TRBJ1-5, with D possibly matching TRBD1 (5 bases). The CDR3 has 15 residues. The germline V gene has CDR1 DFQATT and CDR2 SNEGSKA (reference sequence). Trimming took off 0 bases at V and 7 bases at J, with 16 bases between the two ends. CDR3 amino acids: CSARDSGAGGQPQHF. CDR3 DNA: TGCAGTGCTAGAGATTCTGGGGCAGGCGGGCAGCCCCAGCATTTT.

The chain links TRBV10-3 to TRBJ1-2; no reliable D call. Trimming left V 6 bases short and J 8 bases short, with 16 bases between. CDR1 is ENHRY and CDR2 is SYGVKD in the germline V gene. The CDR3 has 13 residues. This CDR3 reads CAISADGKVGYTF. In nucleotides, the CDR3 is TGTGCCATCAGCGCTGACGGAAAGGTGGGCTACACCTTC.

This clonotype has just a few counts. The V gene is TRBV6-2 or TRBV6-3, the J gene TRBJ2-7; D remains unclear. V lost 0 bases and J lost 1, with 16 bases in between. The germline CDR1 and CDR2 sequences are MNHEY and SVGEGT. The CDR3 contains 17 residues. CDR3 region: CASSYSIIEGFSYEQYF. CDR3 DNA: TGTGCCAGCAGTTACTCGATTATAGAAGGTTTTTCCTACGAGCAGTACTTC.

The V and J genes are TRBV5-1 and TRBJ2-5; 7 bases agree with TRBD1. Germline V lookup: CDR1 SGHRS, CDR2 YFSETQ. The CDR3 totals 16 residues. Trimming cost V 0 bases and J 5 bases; bases outside gene matches: 10. The CDR3 coding sequence is TGCGCCAGCAGCTTGGAGGGTGACAGGGCGGTGGAGACCCAGTACTTC. Translating it yields CASSLEGDRAVETQYF.

The chain uses TRBV6-2 or TRBV6-3 and TRBJ2-3; 7 positions agree with TRBD2. V shed 0 bases and J 8 bases; nucleotides not matched to a gene: 5. Germline CDR1 MNHEY, CDR2 SVGEGT. The CDR3 has 14 amino acids. CDR3 DNA sequence: TGTGCCAGCAGTTACTCGACGGGAGGAGGTACGCAGTATTTT. It codes for CASSYSTGGGTQYF.

On this clonotype itself: At one of its ends the junction is not consistent with the germline gene, which may arise from a read error. The CDR3 region is CAGSVGTSSYNEQFF. DNA for the CDR3: TGTGCCGGCAGCGTAGGCACTAGCTCCTACAATGAGCAGTTCTTC. The chain recombines TRBV9 with TRBJ2-1; D is possibly TRBD2 (5 bases). This CDR3 is 15 amino acids long. CDR1 SGDLS and CDR2 YYNGEE come from the germline V gene.